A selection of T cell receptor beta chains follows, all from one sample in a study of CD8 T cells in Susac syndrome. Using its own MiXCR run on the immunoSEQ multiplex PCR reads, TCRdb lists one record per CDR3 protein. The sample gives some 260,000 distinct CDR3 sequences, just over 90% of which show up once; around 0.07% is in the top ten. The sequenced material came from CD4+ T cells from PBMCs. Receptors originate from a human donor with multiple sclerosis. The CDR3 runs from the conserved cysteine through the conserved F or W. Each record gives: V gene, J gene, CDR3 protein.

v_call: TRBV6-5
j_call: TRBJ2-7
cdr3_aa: CASSYSRLGAYEQYF

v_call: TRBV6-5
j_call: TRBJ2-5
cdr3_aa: CASSYSPGRRETQYF

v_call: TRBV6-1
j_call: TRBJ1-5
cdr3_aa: CASRGDRGSNQPQHF

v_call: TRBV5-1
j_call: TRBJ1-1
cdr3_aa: CASSEGAVTEAFF

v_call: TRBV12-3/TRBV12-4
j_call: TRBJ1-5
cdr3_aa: CASSAPGRPNQPQHF

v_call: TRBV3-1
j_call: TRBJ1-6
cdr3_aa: CASSPHRRVQSPLHF

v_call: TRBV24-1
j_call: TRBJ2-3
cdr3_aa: CATSDLASGNTDTQYF

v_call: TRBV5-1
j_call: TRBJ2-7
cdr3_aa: CASSLSRRRGTYEQYF

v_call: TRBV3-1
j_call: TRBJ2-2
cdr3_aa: CASSQDAGGPNTGELFF

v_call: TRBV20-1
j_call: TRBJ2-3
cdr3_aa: CSARIRSTDTQYF

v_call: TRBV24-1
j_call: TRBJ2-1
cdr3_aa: CATTPAVGQAFNEQFF

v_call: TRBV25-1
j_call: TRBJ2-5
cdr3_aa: CASTQGGGLGETQYF

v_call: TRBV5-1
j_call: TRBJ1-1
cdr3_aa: CASSSALGPRNTEAFF

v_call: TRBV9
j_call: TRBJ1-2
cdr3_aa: CASSGRRDRGRNGYTF

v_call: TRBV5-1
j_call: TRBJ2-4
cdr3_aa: CASSNDRGRLAKNIQYF

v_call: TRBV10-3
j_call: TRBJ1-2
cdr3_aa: CAISELGQDGYTF

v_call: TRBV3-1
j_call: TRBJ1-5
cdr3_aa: CASSQGEVRQPQHF

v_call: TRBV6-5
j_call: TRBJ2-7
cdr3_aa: CASSYEEGASGEQYF

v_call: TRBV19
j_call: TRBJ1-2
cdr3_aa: CASSGYNNANYGYTF

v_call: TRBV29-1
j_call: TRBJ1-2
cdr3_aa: CSVEGGVGGYTF

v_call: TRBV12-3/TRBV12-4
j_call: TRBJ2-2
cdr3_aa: CASSLGPRGELFF

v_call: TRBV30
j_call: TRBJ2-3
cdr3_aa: CAWSVKDTQYF

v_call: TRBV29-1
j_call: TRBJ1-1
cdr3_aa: CSVGRRGRLGEAFF

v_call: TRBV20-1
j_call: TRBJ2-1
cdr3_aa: CSASGALYNEQFF

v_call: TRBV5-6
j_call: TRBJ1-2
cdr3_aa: CASSPPRQMGGYTF

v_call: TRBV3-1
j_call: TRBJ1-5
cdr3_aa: CASSQDAFNQPQHF

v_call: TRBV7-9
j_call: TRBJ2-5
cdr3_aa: CASSISQETQYF

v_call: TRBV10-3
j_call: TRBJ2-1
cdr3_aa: CAINRSGASSYNEQFF

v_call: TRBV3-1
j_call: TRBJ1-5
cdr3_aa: CASSQGRSGGQPQHF

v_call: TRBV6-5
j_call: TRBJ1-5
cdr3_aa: CASSSANQPQHF

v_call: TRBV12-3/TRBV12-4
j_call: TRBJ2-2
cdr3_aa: CASSLGKNTGELFF

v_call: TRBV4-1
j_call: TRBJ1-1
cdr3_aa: CASSQIRSTEAFF

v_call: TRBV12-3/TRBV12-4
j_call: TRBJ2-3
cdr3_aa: CASSLSVRGSTDTQYF

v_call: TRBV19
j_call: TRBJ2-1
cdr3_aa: CASSLRAGARQFF

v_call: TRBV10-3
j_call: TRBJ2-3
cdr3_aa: CAVSSTDTQYF

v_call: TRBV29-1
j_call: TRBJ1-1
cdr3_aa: CSVRTEEAFF

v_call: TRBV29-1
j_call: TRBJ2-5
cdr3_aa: CSVERYQETQYF

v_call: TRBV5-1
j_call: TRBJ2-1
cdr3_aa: CASSSGRDNEQFF

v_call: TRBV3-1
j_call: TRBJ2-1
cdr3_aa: CASSQDLPVYNEQFF

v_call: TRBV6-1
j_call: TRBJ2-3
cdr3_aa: CASSRATGVGRGTQYF

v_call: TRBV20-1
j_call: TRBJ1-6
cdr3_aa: CSARPTGVGSPLHF